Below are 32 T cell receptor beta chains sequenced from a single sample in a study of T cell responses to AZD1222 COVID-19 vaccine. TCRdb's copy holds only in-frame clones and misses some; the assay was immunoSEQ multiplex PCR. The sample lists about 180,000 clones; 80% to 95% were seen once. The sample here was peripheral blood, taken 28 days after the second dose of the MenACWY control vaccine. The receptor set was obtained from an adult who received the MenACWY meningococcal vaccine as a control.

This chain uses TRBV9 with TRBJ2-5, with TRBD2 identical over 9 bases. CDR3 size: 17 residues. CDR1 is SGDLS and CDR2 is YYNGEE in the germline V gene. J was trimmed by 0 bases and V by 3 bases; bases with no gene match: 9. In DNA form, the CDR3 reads TGTGCCAGCAGCGCACCGGGGACTAGCCCGTACCAAGAGACCCAGTACTTC. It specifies CASSAPGTSPYQETQYF.

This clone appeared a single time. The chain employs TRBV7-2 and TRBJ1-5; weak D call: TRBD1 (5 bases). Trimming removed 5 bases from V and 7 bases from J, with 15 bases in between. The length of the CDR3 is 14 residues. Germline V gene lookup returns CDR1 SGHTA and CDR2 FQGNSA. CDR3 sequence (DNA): TGTGCCAGCAGCGCAGGGTTAAGTTGGCAGCCCCAGCATTTT. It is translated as CASSAGLSWQPQHF.

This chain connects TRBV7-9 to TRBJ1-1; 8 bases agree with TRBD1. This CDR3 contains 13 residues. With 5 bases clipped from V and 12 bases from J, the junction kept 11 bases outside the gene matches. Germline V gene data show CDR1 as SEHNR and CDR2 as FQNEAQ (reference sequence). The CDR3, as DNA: TGTGCCAGCAGCCGACAGGGGTCGACGATATCTTTCTTT. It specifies CASSRQGSTISFF.

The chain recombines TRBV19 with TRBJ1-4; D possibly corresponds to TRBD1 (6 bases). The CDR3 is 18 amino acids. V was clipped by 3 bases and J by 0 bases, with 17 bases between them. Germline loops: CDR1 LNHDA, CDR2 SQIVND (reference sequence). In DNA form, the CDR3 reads TGTGCCAGTAGTATGGGGAGTGGACAGTACGCAACTAATGAAAAACTGTTTTTT. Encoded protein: CASSMGSGQYATNEKLFF.

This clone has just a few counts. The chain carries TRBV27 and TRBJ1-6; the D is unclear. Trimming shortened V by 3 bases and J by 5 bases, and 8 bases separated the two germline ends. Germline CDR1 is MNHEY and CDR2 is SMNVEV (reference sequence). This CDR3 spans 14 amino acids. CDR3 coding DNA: TGTGCCAGCAGTTTCTACAGTGATAATTCACCCCTCCACTTT. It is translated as CASSFYSDNSPLHF.

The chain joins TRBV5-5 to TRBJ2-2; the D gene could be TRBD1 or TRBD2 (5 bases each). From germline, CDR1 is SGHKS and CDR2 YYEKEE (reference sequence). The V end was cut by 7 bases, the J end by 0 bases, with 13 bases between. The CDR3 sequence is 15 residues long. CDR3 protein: CASGRGGANTGELFF. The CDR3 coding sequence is TGTGCCAGCGGCCGGGGCGGCGCGAACACCGGGGAGCTGTTTTTT.

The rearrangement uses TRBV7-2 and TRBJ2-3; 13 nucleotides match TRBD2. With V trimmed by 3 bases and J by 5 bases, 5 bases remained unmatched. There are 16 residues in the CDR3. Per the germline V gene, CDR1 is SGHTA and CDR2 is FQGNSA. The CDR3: CASSFTSGGAGDTQYF. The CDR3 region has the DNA TGTGCCAGCAGCTTCACTAGCGGGGGGGCCGGAGATACGCAGTATTTT.

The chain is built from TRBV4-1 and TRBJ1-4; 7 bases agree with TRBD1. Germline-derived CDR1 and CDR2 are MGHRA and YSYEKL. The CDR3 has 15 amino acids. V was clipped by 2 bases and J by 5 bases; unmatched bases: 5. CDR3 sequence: CASSQPDRTNEKLFF. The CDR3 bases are TGCGCCAGCAGCCAACCGGACAGGACGAATGAAAAACTGTTTTTT.

The CDR3 loop reads CASSDPRGQGGGEQFF. Here the CDR3 DNA reads TGTGCCAGCAGTGATCCCCGCGGACAGGGGGGTGGTGAGCAGTTCTTC. The chain carries TRBV6-2 or TRBV6-3 and TRBJ2-1; 10 bases are shared with TRBD1. CDR1 and CDR2 (germline): MNHEY, SVGEGT. The trim removed 5 bases at V and 9 bases at J, leaving 13 bases unmatched. This CDR3 is built from 16 residues.

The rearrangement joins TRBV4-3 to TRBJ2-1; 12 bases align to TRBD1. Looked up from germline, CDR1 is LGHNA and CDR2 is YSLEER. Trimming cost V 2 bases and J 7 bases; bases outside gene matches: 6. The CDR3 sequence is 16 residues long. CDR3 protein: CASSQSVGQGANEQFF. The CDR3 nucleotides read TGCGCCAGCAGCCAAAGTGTGGGACAGGGGGCGAATGAGCAGTTCTTC.

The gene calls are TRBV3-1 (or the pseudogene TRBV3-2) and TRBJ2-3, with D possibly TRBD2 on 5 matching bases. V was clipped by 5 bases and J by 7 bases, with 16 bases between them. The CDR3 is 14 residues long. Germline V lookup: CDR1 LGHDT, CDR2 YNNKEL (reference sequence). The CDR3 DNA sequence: TGTGCCAGCAGCTCCCGGGGATACCGGTATACGCAGTATTTT. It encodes CASSSRGYRYTQYF.

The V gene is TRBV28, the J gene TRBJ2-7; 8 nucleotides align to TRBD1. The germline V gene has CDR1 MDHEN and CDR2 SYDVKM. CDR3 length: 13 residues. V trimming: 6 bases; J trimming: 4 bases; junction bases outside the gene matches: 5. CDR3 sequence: CASRGTGLYEQYF. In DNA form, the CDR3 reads TGTGCCAGCAGAGGGACAGGCCTATACGAGCAGTACTTC.

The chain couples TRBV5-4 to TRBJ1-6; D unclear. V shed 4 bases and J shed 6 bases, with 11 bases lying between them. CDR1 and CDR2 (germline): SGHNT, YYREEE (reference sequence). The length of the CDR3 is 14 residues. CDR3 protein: CASSRTEGNSPLHF. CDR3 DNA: TGTGCCAGCAGCAGGACCGAGGGTAATTCACCCCTCCACTTT. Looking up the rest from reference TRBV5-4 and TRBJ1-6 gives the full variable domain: ETGVTQSPTHLIKTRGQQVTLRCSSQSGHNTVSWYQQALGQGPQFIFQYYREEENGRGNFPPRFSGLQFPNYSSELNVNALELDDSALYLCASSRTEGNSPLHFGNGTRLTVT.

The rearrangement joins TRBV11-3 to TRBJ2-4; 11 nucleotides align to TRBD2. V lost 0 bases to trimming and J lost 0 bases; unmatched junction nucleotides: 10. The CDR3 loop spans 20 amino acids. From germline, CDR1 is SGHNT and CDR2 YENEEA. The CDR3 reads CASSLDSGGVSTLAKNIQYF. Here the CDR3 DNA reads TGTGCCAGCAGCTTAGATAGCGGGGGGGTGAGTACTCTAGCCAAAAACATTCAGTACTTC.

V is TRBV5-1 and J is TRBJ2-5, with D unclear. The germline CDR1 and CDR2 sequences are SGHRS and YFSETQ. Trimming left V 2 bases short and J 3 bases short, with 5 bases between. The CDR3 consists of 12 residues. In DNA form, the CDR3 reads TGCGCCAGCAGCTTCGAAGAAGAGACCCAGTACTTC. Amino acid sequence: CASSFEEETQYF.

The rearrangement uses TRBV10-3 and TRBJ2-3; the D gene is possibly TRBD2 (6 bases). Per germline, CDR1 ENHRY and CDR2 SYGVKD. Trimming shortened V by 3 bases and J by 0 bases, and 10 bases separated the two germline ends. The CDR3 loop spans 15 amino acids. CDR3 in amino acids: CAISDGGPSTDTQYF. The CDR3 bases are TGTGCCATCAGTGACGGGGGTCCAAGCACAGATACGCAGTATTTT.

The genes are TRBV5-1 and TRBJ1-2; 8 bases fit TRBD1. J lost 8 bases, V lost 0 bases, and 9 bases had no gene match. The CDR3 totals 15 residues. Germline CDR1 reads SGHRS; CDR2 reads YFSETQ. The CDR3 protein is CASSLGTGLSSGYTF. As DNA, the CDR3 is TGCGCCAGCAGCTTGGGGACAGGGCTTTCCTCAGGCTACACCTTC.

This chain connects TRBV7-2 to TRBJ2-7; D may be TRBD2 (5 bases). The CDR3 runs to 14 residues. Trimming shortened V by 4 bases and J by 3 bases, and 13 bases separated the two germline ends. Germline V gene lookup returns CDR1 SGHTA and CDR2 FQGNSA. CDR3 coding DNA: TGTGCCAGCAGCTCCTCGGGTAGCGACTACGAGCAGTACTTC. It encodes CASSSSGSDYEQYF.

CDR3 DNA: TGTGCCAGCAGTTACATTGGACAGGGGACAACTGAAGCTTTCTTT. This translates into CASSYIGQGTTEAFF. The chain links TRBV6-2 or TRBV6-3 to TRBJ1-1; the match to TRBD1 covers 9 bases. The ends lost 2 bases at V and 5 bases at J; junction bases unmatched: 6. The CDR3 extends over 15 amino acids. The V gene's germline CDR1 is MNHEY and CDR2 SVGEGT.

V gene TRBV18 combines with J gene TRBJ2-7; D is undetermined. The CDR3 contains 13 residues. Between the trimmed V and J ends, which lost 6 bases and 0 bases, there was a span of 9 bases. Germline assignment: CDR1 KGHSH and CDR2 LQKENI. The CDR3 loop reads CASSPGSSYEQYF. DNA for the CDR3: TGTGCCAGCTCTCCCGGAAGCTCCTACGAGCAGTACTTC. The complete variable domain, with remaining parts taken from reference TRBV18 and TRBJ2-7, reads NAGVMQNPRHLVRRRGQEARLRCSPMKGHSHVYWYRQLPEEGLKFMVYLQKENIIDESGMPKERFSAEFPKEGPSILRIQQVVRGDSAAYFCASSPGSSYEQYFGPGTRLTVT.

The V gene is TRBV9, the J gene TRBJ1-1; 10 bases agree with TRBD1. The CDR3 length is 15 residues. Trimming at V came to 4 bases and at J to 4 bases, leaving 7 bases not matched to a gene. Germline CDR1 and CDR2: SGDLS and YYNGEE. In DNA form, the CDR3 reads TGTGCCAGCAGCCTGGGACAGGGGACTGGCACTGAAGCTTTCTTT. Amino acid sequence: CASSLGQGTGTEAFF.

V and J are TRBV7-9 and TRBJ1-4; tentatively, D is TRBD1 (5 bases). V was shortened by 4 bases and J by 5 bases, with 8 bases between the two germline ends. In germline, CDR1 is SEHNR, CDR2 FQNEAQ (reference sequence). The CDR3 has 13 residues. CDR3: CASSSRGNEKLFF. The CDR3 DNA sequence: TGTGCCAGCAGCTCCCGGGGGAATGAAAAACTGTTTTTT. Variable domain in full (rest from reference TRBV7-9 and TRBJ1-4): DTGVSQNPRHKITKRGQNVTFRCDPISEHNRLYWYRQTLGQGPEFLTYFQNEAQLEKSRLLSDRFSAERPKGSFSTLEIQRTEQGDSAMYLCASSSRGNEKLFFGSGTQLSVL.

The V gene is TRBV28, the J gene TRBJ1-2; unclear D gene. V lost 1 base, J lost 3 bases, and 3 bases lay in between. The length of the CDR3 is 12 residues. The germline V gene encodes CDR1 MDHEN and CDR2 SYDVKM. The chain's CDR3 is CASSLSDYGYTF. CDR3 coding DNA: TGTGCCAGCAGTTTATCAGACTATGGCTACACCTTC.

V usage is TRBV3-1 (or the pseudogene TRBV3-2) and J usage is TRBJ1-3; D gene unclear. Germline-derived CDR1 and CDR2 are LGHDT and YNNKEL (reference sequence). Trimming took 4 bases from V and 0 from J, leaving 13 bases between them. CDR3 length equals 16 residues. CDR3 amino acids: CASSPYPRTSGNTIYF. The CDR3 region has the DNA TGTGCCAGCAGCCCGTACCCCAGGACCTCTGGAAACACCATATATTTT.

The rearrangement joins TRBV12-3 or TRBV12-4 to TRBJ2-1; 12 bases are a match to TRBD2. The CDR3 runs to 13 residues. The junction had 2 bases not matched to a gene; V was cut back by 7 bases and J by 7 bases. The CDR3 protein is CASTSGGANEQFF. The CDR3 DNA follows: TGTGCCAGCACTAGCGGGGGGGCAAATGAGCAGTTCTTC.

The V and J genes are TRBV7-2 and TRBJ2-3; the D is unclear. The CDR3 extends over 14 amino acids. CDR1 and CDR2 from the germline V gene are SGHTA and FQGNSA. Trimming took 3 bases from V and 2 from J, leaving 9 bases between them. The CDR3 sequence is CASSLSGPTDTQYF. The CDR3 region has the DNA TGTGCCAGCAGCTTGTCGGGTCCCACAGATACGCAGTATTTT.

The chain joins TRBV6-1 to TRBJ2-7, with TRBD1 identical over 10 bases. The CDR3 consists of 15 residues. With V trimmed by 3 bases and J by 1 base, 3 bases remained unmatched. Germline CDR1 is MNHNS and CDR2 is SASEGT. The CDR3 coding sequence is TGTGCCAGCAGTGAGGGGACAGGGGCGTCCTACGAGCAGTACTTC. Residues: CASSEGTGASYEQYF.

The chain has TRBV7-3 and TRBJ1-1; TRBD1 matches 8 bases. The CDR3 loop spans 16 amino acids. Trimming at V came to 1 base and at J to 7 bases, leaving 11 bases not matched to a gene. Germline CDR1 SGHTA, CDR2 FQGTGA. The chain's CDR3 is CASSLRVNRGLSEAFF. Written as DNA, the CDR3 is TGTGCCAGCAGCTTAAGAGTTAACAGGGGGTTGAGTGAAGCTTTCTTT.

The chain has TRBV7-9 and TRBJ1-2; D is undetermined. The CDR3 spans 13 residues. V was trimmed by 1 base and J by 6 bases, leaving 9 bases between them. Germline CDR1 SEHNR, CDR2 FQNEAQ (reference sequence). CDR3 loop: CASSLEASDGYTF. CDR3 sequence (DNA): TGTGCCAGCAGCTTAGAGGCTTCGGATGGCTACACCTTC. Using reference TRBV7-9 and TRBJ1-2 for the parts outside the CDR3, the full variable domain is DTGVSQNPRHKITKRGQNVTFRCDPISEHNRLYWYRQTLGQGPEFLTYFQNEAQLEKSRLLSDRFSAERPKGSFSTLEIQRTEQGDSAMYLCASSLEASDGYTFGSGTRLTVV.

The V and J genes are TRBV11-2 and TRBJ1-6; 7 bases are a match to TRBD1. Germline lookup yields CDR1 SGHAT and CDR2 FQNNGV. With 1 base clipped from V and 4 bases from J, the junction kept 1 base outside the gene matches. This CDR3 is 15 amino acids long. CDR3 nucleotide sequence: TGTGCCAGCAGCTTAGGGGGACAGTATAATTCACCCCTCCACTTT. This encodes CASSLGGQYNSPLHF.

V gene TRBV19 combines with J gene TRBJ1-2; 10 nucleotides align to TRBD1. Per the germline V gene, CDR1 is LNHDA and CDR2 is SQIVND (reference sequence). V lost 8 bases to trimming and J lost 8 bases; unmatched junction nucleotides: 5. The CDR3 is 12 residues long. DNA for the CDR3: TGTGCCAGTGGGACAGGGGCGAGCGGCTACACCTTC. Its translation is CASGTGASGYTF.

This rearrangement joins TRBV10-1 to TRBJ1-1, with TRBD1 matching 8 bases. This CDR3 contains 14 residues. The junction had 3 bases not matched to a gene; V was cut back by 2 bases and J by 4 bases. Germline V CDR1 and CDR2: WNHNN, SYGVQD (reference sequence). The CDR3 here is CASSEGQGRTEAFF. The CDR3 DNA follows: TGCGCCAGCAGTGAGGGACAGGGCCGCACTGAAGCTTTCTTT.